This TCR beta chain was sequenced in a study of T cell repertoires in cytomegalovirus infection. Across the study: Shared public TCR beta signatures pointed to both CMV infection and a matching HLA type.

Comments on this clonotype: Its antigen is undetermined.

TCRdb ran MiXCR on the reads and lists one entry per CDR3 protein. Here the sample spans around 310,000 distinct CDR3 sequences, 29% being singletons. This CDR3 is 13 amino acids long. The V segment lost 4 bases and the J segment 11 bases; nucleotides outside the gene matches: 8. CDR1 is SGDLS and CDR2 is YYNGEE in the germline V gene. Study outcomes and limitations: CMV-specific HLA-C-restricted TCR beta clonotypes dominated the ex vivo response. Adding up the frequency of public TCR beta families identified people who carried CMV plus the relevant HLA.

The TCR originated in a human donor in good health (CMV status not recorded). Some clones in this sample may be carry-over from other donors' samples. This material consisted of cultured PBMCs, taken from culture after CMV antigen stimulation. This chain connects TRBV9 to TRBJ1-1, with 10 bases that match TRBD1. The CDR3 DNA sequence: TGTGCCAGCAGCCTAATGGGACAGGGGTATGCTTTCTTT. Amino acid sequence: CASSLMGQGYAFF. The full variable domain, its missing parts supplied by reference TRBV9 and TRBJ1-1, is DSGVTQTPKHLITATGQRVTLRCSPRSGDLSVYWYQQSLDQGLQFLIQYYNGEERAKGNILERFSAQQFPDLHSELNLSSLELGDSALYFCASSLMGQGYAFFGQGTRLTVV.